These 5 T cell receptor beta chains were sequenced from one sample in a study of blood T cell repertoires in COVID-19. The method was immunoSEQ multiplex PCR; TCRdb's version includes in-frame clones alone and lacks a portion of them. The sample records 200,000 to 250,000 clones, around 88% being singletons. Input material: PBMCs or T cells enriched from blood (not recorded which). Receptors originate from a woman in her forties or fifties with acute COVID-19.

The rearrangement links TRBV7-2 to TRBJ1-5; unclear D gene. Germline V gives CDR1 SGHTA, CDR2 FQGNSA. The CDR3 loop spans 15 amino acids. V shed 3 bases and J shed 3 bases, with 12 bases lying between them. This CDR3 reads CASSFSGVVNQPQHF. CDR3 DNA sequence: TGTGCCAGCAGCTTTTCCGGGGTAGTCAATCAGCCCCAGCATTTT.

This clone was seen a single time. The chain joins TRBV2 to TRBJ2-2; 7 nucleotides match TRBD2. CDR3 length equals 14 residues. Germline values: CDR1 SNHLY, CDR2 FYNNEI. J gave up 4 bases and V 6 bases, and 5 bases lay outside the gene matches. Here the CDR3 DNA reads TGTGCCAGCAGCGGAGCTAGCGGCACCGGGGAGCTGTTTTTT. Translation gives CASSGASGTGELFF.

The chain couples TRBV28 to TRBJ2-7, with 8 nucleotides matching TRBD1. The length of the CDR3 is 17 residues. Germline loops: CDR1 MDHEN, CDR2 SYDVKM. After removal of 6 bases from V and 2 bases from J, the junction contained 15 bases not matched to a gene. CDR3 DNA sequence: TGTGCCAGCAGCCCGGGAGCAGGGGGCTTGATTGCCTACGAGCAGTACTTC. Translation: CASSPGAGGLIAYEQYF.

The chain uses TRBV7-9 and TRBJ1-6, with a possible D match to TRBD1 (5 bases). CDR1 is SEHNR, CDR2 FQNEAQ, per germline (reference sequence). The CDR3 is 12 residues long. The V and J ends lost 5 bases and 9 bases respectively, with 8 bases between them. CDR3 amino acids: CASSAGFSPLHF. The CDR3 DNA follows: TGTGCCAGCAGCGCAGGGTTTTCACCCCTCCACTTT.

V is TRBV7-2 and J is TRBJ2-2, with TRBD1 matching 9 bases. Germline V CDR1 and CDR2: SGHTA, FQGNSA. This CDR3 region has 18 residues. V gave up 3 bases and J gave up 5 bases; unmatched junction bases: 13. CDR3 bases: TGTGCCAGCAGCTTTACCCCCTTAGGGACAGGGTCGACCGGGGAGCTGTTTTTT. Translated: CASSFTPLGTGSTGELFF.